This entry concerns a single TCR beta chain. The sample is drawn from a study of blood T cell repertoires in COVID-19. Sequencing used immunoSEQ multiplex PCR; TCRdb keeps in-frame clones, though not all of them. The table lists 200,000 to 300,000 clones, about 82% of them singletons. Germline trimming cut 0 bases from V and 0 bases from J; bases unmatched to any gene: 7. CDR3 size: 17 residues. The germline CDR1 and CDR2 sequences are SGHRS and YFSETQ. The chain has TRBV5-1 and TRBJ2-3; 7 positions agree with TRBD2. Sequences were obtained from peripheral blood. The TCR comes from a man older than 75 with acute or convalescent COVID-19. The CDR3 sequence: CASSLVPSGFSTDTQYF. CDR3 DNA: TGCGCCAGCAGCTTGGTTCCTAGCGGATTTAGCACAGATACGCAGTATTTT.